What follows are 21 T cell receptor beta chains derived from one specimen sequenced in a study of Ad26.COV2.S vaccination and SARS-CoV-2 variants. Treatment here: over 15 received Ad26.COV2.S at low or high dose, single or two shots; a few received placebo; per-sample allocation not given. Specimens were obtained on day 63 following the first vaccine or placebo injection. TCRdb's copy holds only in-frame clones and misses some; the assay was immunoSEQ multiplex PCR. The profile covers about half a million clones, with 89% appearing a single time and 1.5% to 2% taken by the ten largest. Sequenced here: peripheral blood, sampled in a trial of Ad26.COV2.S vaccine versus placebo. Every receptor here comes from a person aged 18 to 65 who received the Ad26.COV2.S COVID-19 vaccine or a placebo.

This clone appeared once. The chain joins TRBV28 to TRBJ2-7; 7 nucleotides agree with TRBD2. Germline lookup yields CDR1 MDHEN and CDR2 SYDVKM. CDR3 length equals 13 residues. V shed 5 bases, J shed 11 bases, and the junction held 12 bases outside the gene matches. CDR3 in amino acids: CASSPPLLAFEYF. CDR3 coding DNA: TGTGCCAGCAGTCCCCCCCTACTAGCGTTCGAGTACTTC.

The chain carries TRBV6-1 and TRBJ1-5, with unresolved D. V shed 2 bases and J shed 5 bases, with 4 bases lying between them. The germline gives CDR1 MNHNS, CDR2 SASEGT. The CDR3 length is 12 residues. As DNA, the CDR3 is TGTGCCAGCAGTGAACTCTATCAGCCCCAGCATTTT. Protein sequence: CASSELYQPQHF.

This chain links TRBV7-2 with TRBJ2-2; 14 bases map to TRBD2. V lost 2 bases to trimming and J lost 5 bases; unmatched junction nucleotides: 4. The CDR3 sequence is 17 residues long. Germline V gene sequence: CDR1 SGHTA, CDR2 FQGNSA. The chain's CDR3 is CASSLRLAGGPTGELFF. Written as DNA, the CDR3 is TGTGCCAGCAGCTTACGACTAGCGGGGGGGCCAACCGGGGAGCTGTTTTTT.

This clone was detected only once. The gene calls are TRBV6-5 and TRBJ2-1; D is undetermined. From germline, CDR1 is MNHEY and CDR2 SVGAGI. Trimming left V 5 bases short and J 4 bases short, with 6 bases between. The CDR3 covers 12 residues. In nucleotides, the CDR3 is TGTGCCAGCAGTACCTCATACAATGAGCAGTTCTTC. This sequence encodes CASSTSYNEQFF.

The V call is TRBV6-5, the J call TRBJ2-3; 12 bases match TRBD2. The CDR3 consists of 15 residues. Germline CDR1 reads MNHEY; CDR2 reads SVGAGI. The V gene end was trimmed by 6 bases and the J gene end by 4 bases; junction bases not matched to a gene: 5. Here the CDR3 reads CASRRLAGESDTQYF. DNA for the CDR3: TGTGCCAGCAGGCGACTAGCGGGAGAGTCAGATACGCAGTATTTT.

The CDR3 bases are TGCGCCAGCAGCTTTCACGGGGGAACTTTCTTT. Its protein is CASSFHGGTFF. The chain recombines TRBV5-1 with TRBJ1-1; D perhaps matches TRBD1 (5 bases). V lost 2 bases and J 12 bases, leaving 11 bases between the germline ends. Germline V gene data show CDR1 as SGHRS and CDR2 as YFSETQ. The CDR3 totals 11 residues.

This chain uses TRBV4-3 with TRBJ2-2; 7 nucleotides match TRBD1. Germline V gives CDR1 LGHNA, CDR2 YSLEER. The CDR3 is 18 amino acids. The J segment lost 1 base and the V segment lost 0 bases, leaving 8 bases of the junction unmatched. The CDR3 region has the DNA TGCGCCAGCAGCCAAGATTTTGGGACAGCCTTGAACACCGGGGAGCTGTTTTTT. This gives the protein CASSQDFGTALNTGELFF.

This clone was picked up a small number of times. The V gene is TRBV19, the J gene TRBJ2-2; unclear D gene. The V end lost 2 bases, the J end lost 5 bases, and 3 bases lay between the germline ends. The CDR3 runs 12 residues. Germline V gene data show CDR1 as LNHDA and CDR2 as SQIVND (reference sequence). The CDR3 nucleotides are TGTGCCAGTAGTATAAGGACCGGGGAGCTGTTTTTT. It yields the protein CASSIRTGELFF.

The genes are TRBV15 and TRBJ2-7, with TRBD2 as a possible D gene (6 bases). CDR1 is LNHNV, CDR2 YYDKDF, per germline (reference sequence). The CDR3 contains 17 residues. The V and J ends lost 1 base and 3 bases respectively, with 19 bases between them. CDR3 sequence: CATSRVFLGSSGYEQYF. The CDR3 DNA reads TGTGCCACCAGCAGAGTTTTCCTCGGGAGTAGCGGCTACGAGCAGTACTTC.

The CDR3 protein is CASSLAFGEVEQYF. In nucleotides, the CDR3 is TGTGCCAGCAGCTTAGCGTTCGGGGAAGTGGAGCAGTACTTC. The gene calls are TRBV7-9 and TRBJ2-7; maybe TRBD2 (5 bases). V was pared by 0 bases and J by 7 bases, with 13 bases between. This CDR3 contains 14 residues. Per the germline V gene, CDR1 is SEHNR and CDR2 is FQNEAQ (reference sequence).

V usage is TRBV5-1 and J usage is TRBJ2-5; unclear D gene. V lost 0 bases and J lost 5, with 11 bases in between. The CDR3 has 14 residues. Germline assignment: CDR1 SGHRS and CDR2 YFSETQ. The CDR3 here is CASSLGQAEETQYF. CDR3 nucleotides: TGCGCCAGCAGCTTGGGGCAGGCCGAGGAGACCCAGTACTTC.

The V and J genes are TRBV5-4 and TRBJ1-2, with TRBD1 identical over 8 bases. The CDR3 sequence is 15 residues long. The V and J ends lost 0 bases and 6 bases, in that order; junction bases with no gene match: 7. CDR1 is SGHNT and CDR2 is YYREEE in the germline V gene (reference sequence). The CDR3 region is CASSLDLRTGHGYTF. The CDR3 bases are TGTGCCAGCAGCTTGGACTTGCGGACAGGGCATGGCTACACCTTC.

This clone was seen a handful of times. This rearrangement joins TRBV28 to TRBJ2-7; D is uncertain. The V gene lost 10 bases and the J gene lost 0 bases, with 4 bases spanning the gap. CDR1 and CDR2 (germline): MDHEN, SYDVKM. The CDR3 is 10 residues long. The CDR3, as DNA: TGTGCCACCTACTCCTACGAGCAGTACTTC. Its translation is CATYSYEQYF.

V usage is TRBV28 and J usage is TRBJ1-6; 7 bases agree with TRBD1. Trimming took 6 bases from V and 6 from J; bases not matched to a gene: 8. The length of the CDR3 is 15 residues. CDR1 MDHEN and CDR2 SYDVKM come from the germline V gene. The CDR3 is CASRRQGFANSPLHF. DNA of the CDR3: TGTGCCAGCAGAAGACAGGGTTTCGCTAATTCACCCCTCCACTTT. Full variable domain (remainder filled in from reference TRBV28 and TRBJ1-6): DVKVTQSSRYLVKRTGEKVFLECVQDMDHENMFWYRQDPGLGLRLIYFSYDVKMKEKGDIPEGYSVSREKKERFSLILESASTNQTSMYLCASRRQGFANSPLHFGNGTRLTVT.

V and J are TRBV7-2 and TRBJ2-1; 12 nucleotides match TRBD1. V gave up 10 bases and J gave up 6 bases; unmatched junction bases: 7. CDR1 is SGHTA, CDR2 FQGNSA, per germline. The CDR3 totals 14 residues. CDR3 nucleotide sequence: TGTGCCACCTACGGGACAGGGGGCTCCAATGAGCAGTTCTTC. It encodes CATYGTGGSNEQFF.

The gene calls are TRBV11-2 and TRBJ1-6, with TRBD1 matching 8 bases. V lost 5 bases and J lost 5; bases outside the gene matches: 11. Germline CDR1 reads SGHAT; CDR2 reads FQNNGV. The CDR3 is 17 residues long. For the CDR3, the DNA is TGTGCCAGCAGCCCCCGGACAGGGTGGAGGAATAATTCACCCCTCCACTTT. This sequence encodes CASSPRTGWRNNSPLHF.

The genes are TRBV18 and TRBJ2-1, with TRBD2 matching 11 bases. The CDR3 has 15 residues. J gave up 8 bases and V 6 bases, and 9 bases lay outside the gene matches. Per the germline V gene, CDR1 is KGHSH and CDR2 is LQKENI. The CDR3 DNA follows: TGTGCCAGCTCGCCGGGACTAGCGGCCGGTGATGAGCAGTTCTTC. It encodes CASSPGLAAGDEQFF.

CDR3 nucleotides: TGTGCCAGCAGCTTATCATTCCTCTTCACAGATACGCAGTATTTT. Amino acid sequence: CASSLSFLFTDTQYF. This chain links TRBV7-8 with TRBJ2-3; D remains ambiguous. Germline V gene lookup returns CDR1 SGHVS and CDR2 FQNEAQ. The CDR3 sequence is 15 residues long. V was pared by 2 bases and J by 2 bases, with 11 bases between.

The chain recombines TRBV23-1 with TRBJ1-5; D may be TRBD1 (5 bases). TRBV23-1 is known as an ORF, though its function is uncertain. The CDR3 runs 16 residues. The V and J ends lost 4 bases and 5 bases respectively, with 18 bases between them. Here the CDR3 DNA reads TGCGCCAGCAGTCCCTATTGGCGGGGGGGGGATCAGCCCCAGCATTTT. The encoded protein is CASSPYWRGGDQPQHF.

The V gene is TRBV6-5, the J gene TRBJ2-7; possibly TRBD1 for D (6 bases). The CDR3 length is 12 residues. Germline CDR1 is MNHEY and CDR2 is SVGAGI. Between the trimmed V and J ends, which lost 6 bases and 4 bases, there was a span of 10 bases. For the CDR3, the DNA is TGTGCCAGCAGGGCGGACAGTTACGAGCAGTACTTC. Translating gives CASRADSYEQYF.

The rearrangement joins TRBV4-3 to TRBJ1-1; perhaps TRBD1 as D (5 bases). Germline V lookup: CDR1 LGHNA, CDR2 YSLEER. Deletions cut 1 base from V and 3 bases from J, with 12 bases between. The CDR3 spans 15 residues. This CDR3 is CASSQGGFGDTEAFF. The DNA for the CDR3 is TGCGCCAGCAGCCAAGGGGGCTTCGGGGACACTGAAGCTTTCTTT.